Following are 27 T cell receptor beta chains from one sample sequenced in a study of cytomegalovirus exposure and HLA in healthy donors. The PCR contained 60 Vbeta and 13 Jbeta primers. Only in-frame clones appear in the TCRdb table, and some are missing; sequencing was by immunoSEQ multiplex PCR. This repertoire shows 150,000 to 200,000 clones, approximately 80% found once; its top ten account for over 1.5%. Sequencing used PBMCs. Source of these receptors: a woman aged 18-29 years in good health and CMV-seronegative.

The gene calls are TRBV4-1 and TRBJ2-7; D might be TRBD1 (6 bases). V was shortened by 0 bases and J by 3 bases, with 12 bases between the two germline ends. Germline lookup yields CDR1 MGHRA and CDR2 YSYEKL. The CDR3 extends over 15 amino acids. The CDR3 loop is CASSQDINRDYEQYF. The CDR3 bases are TGCGCCAGCAGCCAAGATATTAACAGGGACTACGAGCAGTACTTC.

The chain links TRBV5-1 to TRBJ1-1, with D unclear. This CDR3 is 13 amino acids long. CDR1 is SGHRS, CDR2 YFSETQ, per germline. Trimming stripped 2 bases from V and 1 base from J, with 6 bases between. CDR3 DNA sequence: TGCGCCAGCAGCTTCGAGGGGAACACTGAAGCTTTCTTT. This encodes CASSFEGNTEAFF.

This sequence joins TRBV6-1 and TRBJ2-3, with D possibly being TRBD2 (6 bases). This CDR3 is built from 15 residues. V dropped 8 bases and J dropped 2 bases, with 17 bases sitting between them. Germline V gives CDR1 MNHNS, CDR2 SASEGT. The CDR3 spells CASVHGLHNTDTQYF. The DNA of the CDR3 is TGTGCCAGCGTTCACGGACTACATAACACAGATACGCAGTATTTT.

Note on this clone: Other DNA sequences within the sample encode an identical CDR3. Here the CDR3 reads CASSLSGIYGYTF. In DNA, the CDR3 is TGCGCCAGCAGCTTGTCAGGAATCTATGGCTACACCTTC. The V and J genes are TRBV5-1 and TRBJ1-2, with D hard to call. Germline V lookup: CDR1 SGHRS, CDR2 YFSETQ. The CDR3 covers 13 residues. Trimming took 1 base from V and 4 from J, leaving 8 bases between them. The variable domain in full, completed from reference TRBV5-1 and TRBJ1-2, reads KAGVTQTPRYLIKTRGQQVTLSCSPISGHRSVSWYQQTPGQGLQFLFEYFSETQRNKGNFPGRFSGRQFSNSRSEMNVSTLELGDSALYLCASSLSGIYGYTFGSGTRLTVV.

CDR3 sequence: CASSLLTSDYNEQFF. CDR3 coding DNA: TGCGCCAGCAGCTTGCTTACTAGCGATTACAATGAGCAGTTCTTC. This sequence joins TRBV5-1 and TRBJ2-1, with 7 nucleotides matching TRBD2. The CDR3 is made up of 15 amino acids. The V segment lost 1 base and the J segment 4 bases; nucleotides outside the gene matches: 5. The germline V gene has CDR1 SGHRS and CDR2 YFSETQ.

CDR3 amino acids: CSGRTGVGYTF. CDR3 DNA sequence: TGCAGCGGACGAACAGGGGTTGGCTACACCTTC. The chain links TRBV29-1 to TRBJ1-2; 7 nucleotides align to TRBD1. Trimming at V came to 7 bases and at J to 7 bases, leaving 6 bases not matched to a gene. Germline V CDR1 and CDR2: SQVTM, ANQGSEA. This CDR3 has 11 amino acids.

The CDR3 nucleotides read TGTGCCTGGAGCGGCCCCGGTGGTCAGGTGGTCCACTCTGGAAACACCATATATTTT. Protein sequence: CAWSGPGGQVVHSGNTIYF. The chain employs TRBV30 and TRBJ1-3; no definite D call. This CDR3 spans 19 amino acids. V lost 3 bases, J lost 0 bases, and 24 bases lay in between. CDR1 is GTSNPN and CDR2 is SVGIG in the germline V gene (reference sequence).

This clone was found a few times. The rearrangement links TRBV5-1 to TRBJ2-3; 7 nucleotides align to TRBD1. CDR1 is SGHRS, CDR2 YFSETQ, per germline. The CDR3 covers 15 residues. The J segment lost 2 bases and the V segment lost 4 bases, leaving 7 bases of the junction unmatched. The CDR3 DNA sequence: TGCGCCAGCAGCGGGGGACAGTTCCTCACAGATACGCAGTATTTT. Its translation is CASSGGQFLTDTQYF.

This chain joins TRBV6-5 and TRBJ1-2; no clear D gene. The germline V and J ends were trimmed by 0 bases and 6 bases, with 11 bases remaining between them. CDR3 length equals 14 residues. Germline CDR1 reads MNHEY; CDR2 reads SVGAGI. CDR3 protein: CASSYSYDFDGYTF. DNA of the CDR3: TGTGCCAGCAGTTACTCGTATGACTTCGATGGCTACACCTTC.

The V and J genes are TRBV11-2 and TRBJ2-7, with D possibly being TRBD1 (5 bases). The CDR3 is made up of 14 amino acids. V lost 1 base and J 1 base, leaving 8 bases between the germline ends. The germline gives CDR1 SGHAT, CDR2 FQNNGV. CDR3 DNA sequence: TGTGCCAGCAGCTTAGTCAAGGGGTCCTACGAGCAGTACTTC. Encoded protein: CASSLVKGSYEQYF.

V gene TRBV7-9 combines with J gene TRBJ2-3, with 10 nucleotides matching TRBD1. J lost 2 bases, V lost 6 bases, and 11 bases had no gene match. The CDR3 runs 17 residues. Germline CDR1 and CDR2: SEHNR and FQNEAQ (reference sequence). The CDR3 here is CASSFRMTGGLTDTQYF. The CDR3 DNA follows: TGTGCCAGCAGTTTTAGAATGACAGGGGGCCTCACAGATACGCAGTATTTT.

This clone was observed a few times. The genes are TRBV19 and TRBJ2-1; TRBD1 agrees at 7 bases. With 5 bases clipped from V and 7 bases from J, the junction kept 8 bases outside the gene matches. This CDR3 has 14 amino acids. CDR1 is LNHDA, CDR2 SQIVND, per germline (reference sequence). In DNA, the CDR3 is TGTGCCAGTAGTTCGGCAGGGGGTATGAATGAGCAGTTCTTC. Translation: CASSSAGGMNEQFF.

The genes are TRBV2 and TRBJ1-1, with D tentatively TRBD1 (6 bases). Germline assignment: CDR1 SNHLY and CDR2 FYNNEI. The V and J ends lost 6 bases and 1 base respectively, with 12 bases between them. The CDR3 extends over 14 amino acids. CDR3: CASSQTGSNTEAFF. DNA for the CDR3: TGTGCCAGCAGCCAGACAGGATCGAACACTGAAGCTTTCTTT.

This CDR3 reads CAISSREDTQYF. Written as DNA, the CDR3 is TGTGCCATCAGTTCCAGGGAAGATACGCAGTATTTT. The genes are TRBV10-3 and TRBJ2-3, with D possibly TRBD1 on 5 matching bases. The CDR3 loop spans 12 amino acids. Germline assignment: CDR1 ENHRY and CDR2 SYGVKD. V lost 5 bases to trimming and J lost 5 bases, with 8 bases between them.

The chain recombines TRBV18 with TRBJ2-5, with 8 bases lining up with TRBD1. The germline gives CDR1 KGHSH, CDR2 LQKENI. V lost 2 bases, J lost 11 bases, and 7 bases stayed unmatched. This CDR3 contains 13 residues. The chain's CDR3 is CASSPAGTGNQYF. CDR3 sequence (DNA): TGTGCCAGCTCACCAGCGGGGACAGGTAATCAGTACTTC.

A note on this clone: Its ends do not fully match the called genes, so a read error is possible. The chain employs TRBV7-9 and TRBJ1-6, with TRBD1 identical over 8 bases. Germline CDR1 SEHNR, CDR2 FQNEAQ (reference sequence). The CDR3 has 16 amino acids. The CDR3 sequence: CSSTRLGTGENSPLHF. Here the CDR3 DNA reads TGTTCCAGCACCCGACTAGGGACAGGAGAGAATTCACCCCTCCACTTT.

The gene calls are TRBV30 and TRBJ2-7, with TRBD2 identical over 7 bases. This CDR3 has 15 residues. CDR1 and CDR2 (germline): GTSNPN, SVGIG (reference sequence). Unmatched junction bases numbered 5, after V lost 0 bases and J lost 0 bases. For the CDR3, the DNA is TGTGCCTGGAGTGTAGTGCGGGGGACCTCCTACGAGCAGTACTTC. Protein: CAWSVVRGTSYEQYF.

The chain uses TRBV27 and TRBJ2-2; 10 bases match TRBD2. Trimming took 8 bases from V and 4 from J; bases not matched to a gene: 4. Germline V lookup: CDR1 MNHEY, CDR2 SMNVEV (reference sequence). The CDR3 is 14 residues long. CDR3 sequence (DNA): TGTGCCAGCCTACTAGCGGGGCCCACCGGGGAGCTGTTTTTT. Translation gives CASLLAGPTGELFF.

In DNA form, the CDR3 reads TGTGCCATCAGTCGGTCCGTCTCTGAGACCCAGTACTTC. This translates into CAISRSVSETQYF. V gene TRBV10-3 combines with J gene TRBJ2-5; D gene unclear. CDR3 length: 13 amino acids. With 5 bases removed from V and 5 bases from J, the gap between germline ends came to 12 bases. The germline CDR1 and CDR2 sequences are ENHRY and SYGVKD.

This clone was counted only a few times. The chain carries TRBV19 and TRBJ1-3; no reliable D call. Germline V gene sequence: CDR1 LNHDA, CDR2 SQIVND (reference sequence). Trimming shortened V by 10 bases and J by 0 bases, and 13 bases separated the two germline ends. There are 14 residues in the CDR3. CDR3 sequence (DNA): TGTGCCACTGCTTCAGGCGTCTCTGGAAACACCATATATTTT. Protein product: CATASGVSGNTIYF.

The CDR3 loop is CASSLADRTWDRVNTEAFF. The CDR3 DNA reads TGTGCCAGCAGCTTAGCCGACAGAACCTGGGACAGGGTGAACACTGAAGCTTTCTTT. V gene TRBV7-9 combines with J gene TRBJ1-1; 9 nucleotides match TRBD1. CDR1 and CDR2 (germline): SEHNR, FQNEAQ (reference sequence). The CDR3 runs 19 residues. The trim removed 0 bases at V and 0 bases at J, leaving 11 bases unmatched.

The sample holds a few counts of this clone. The chain joins TRBV6-1 to TRBJ1-5; the match to TRBD1 covers 10 bases. J was trimmed by 5 bases and V by 8 bases; bases with no gene match: 6. Germline-derived CDR1 and CDR2 are MNHNS and SASEGT. The CDR3 has 14 amino acids. CDR3 region: CASVGQGSYQPQHF. The CDR3 DNA reads TGTGCCAGCGTGGGACAGGGGAGTTATCAGCCCCAGCATTTT.

The J gene is TRBJ2-1, the V gene TRBV27, with TRBD2 matching 9 bases. J lost 9 bases, V lost 8 bases, and 17 bases had no gene match. The length of the CDR3 is 16 residues. Germline V gene sequence: CDR1 MNHEY, CDR2 SMNVEV (reference sequence). CDR3 region: CASGWESGGPLGEQFF. For the CDR3, the DNA is TGTGCCAGCGGGTGGGAGAGCGGGGGGCCTCTCGGTGAGCAGTTCTTC.

The table lists this clone with a few counts. V and J are TRBV21-1 and TRBJ1-4. TRBV21-1 constitutes a pseudogene. CDR3 length: 15 residues. CDR3 coding DNA: TGTGCCAGCAGCAAAGGGGGGGGGAAGAGTGAAAAACTGTTTTTT. Translating it yields CASSKGGGKSEKLFF.

This sequence joins TRBV6-1 and TRBJ2-3; weak D call: TRBD2 (6 bases). CDR3 size: 15 residues. The germline V gene has CDR1 MNHNS and CDR2 SASEGT. Trimming removed 5 bases at V and 1 base at J, with 13 bases between. Here the CDR3 reads CASSPSLARTDTQYF. The CDR3 DNA reads as TGTGCCAGCAGTCCCTCGCTAGCGCGCACAGATACGCAGTATTTT.

The chain couples TRBV5-6 to TRBJ2-7, with D perhaps TRBD2 (6 bases). CDR1 and CDR2 from the germline V gene are SGHDT and YYEEEE. The V end lost 1 base, the J end lost 7 bases, and 12 bases lay between the germline ends. The CDR3 contains 13 residues. CDR3 bases: TGTGCCAGCAGCTTGTGGGGGGTACGGGAGCAGTACTTC. It encodes CASSLWGVREQYF. The whole variable domain, remainder taken from reference TRBV5-6 and TRBJ2-7, is DAGVTQSPTHLIKTRGQQVTLRCSPKSGHDTVSWYQQALGQGPQFIFQYYEEEERQRGNFPDRFSGHQFPNYSSELNVNALLLGDSALYLCASSLWGVREQYFGPGTRLTVT.

The chain carries TRBV7-3 and TRBJ1-6; possible D gene TRBD1, 5 bases. The CDR3 extends over 15 amino acids. Trimming stripped 2 bases from V and 7 bases from J, with 12 bases between. Germline loops: CDR1 SGHTA, CDR2 FQGTGA. The CDR3 DNA reads TGTGCCAGCAGCTTAGATGGGGCCCTAAATTCACCCCTCCACTTT. It yields the protein CASSLDGALNSPLHF.